Listed here is a single T cell receptor (beta chain). As yet, its antigen is unknown. The CDR3 extends over 14 amino acids. Germline V gene data show CDR1 as MNHNS and CDR2 as SASEGT. The V and J ends lost 11 bases and 6 bases respectively, with 17 bases between them. The source of the sample is a study of cytomegalovirus exposure and HLA in healthy donors. Study-wide results and caveats: Further analysis, carried out later, found HLA-associated TCR beta chains more clonally expanded than equally common other chains. The study listed 164 cytomegalovirus-associated TCR beta chains.

Primers for the PCR totalled 60 Vbeta and 13 Jbeta. The protocol was immunoSEQ multiplex PCR, while the TCRdb copy is restricted to in-frame clones and leaves out a portion. Seen here are 100,000 to 150,000 clones, around 77% observed once, and the top ten hold roughly 13%. The sequence derives from a woman in her forties in good health and CMV-seropositive. This rearrangement joins TRBV6-1 to TRBJ1-6, with D hard to call. The sequenced material came from PBMCs. Written as DNA, the CDR3 is TGTGCCGGCGGGGAGGGCGGAGGTAATTCACCCCTCCACTTT. This translates into CAGGEGGGNSPLHF.